The 19 T cell receptor beta chains in this list originate from one sample, sequenced in a study of control samples from healthy donors and cancer patients. TCRdb's table, derived via immunoSEQ multiplex PCR, lists solely in-frame clones and lacks some. The repertoire holds about 85,000 clones, with roughly nine tenths as singletons. The sample consisted of blood. The receptors stem from a man in his fifties in good health.

V gene TRBV5-1 combines with J gene TRBJ1-4, with D possibly being TRBD1 (6 bases). The CDR3 covers 15 residues. Germline V CDR1 and CDR2: SGHRS, YFSETQ. The V end was cut by 4 bases, the J end by 1 base, with 11 bases between. Here the CDR3 DNA reads TGCGCCAGCAGCCCCGGGGGACAAACTAATGAAAAACTGTTTTTT. Encoded protein: CASSPGGQTNEKLFF.

The J gene is TRBJ1-1, the V gene TRBV5-6, with no clear D. The V end lost 1 base, the J end lost 0 bases, and 10 bases lay between the germline ends. The germline V gene has CDR1 SGHDT and CDR2 YYEEEE. The CDR3 has 15 residues. The CDR3 here is CASSLPPSMNTEAFF. As DNA, the CDR3 is TGTGCCAGCAGCTTGCCTCCAAGCATGAACACTGAAGCTTTCTTT.

V gene TRBV5-1 combines with J gene TRBJ1-2, with D hard to call. Germline CDR1 and CDR2: SGHRS and YFSETQ. The CDR3 extends over 15 amino acids. Trimming removed 4 bases at V and 4 bases at J, with 17 bases between. CDR3 nucleotide sequence: TGCGCCAGCAGCGAGCCGAGCGAGGTAACCTATGGCTACACCTTC. The encoded protein is CASSEPSEVTYGYTF.

This clone was observed a few times. This chain connects TRBV7-6 to TRBJ1-5; D is ambiguous. The CDR3 sequence is 19 residues long. The V end lost 0 bases, the J end lost 2 bases, and 20 bases lay between the germline ends. CDR1 SGHVS and CDR2 FNYEAQ come from the germline V gene. The CDR3 loop is CASSLAPSRGDIGNQPQHF. The CDR3 DNA sequence: TGTGCCAGCAGCTTAGCGCCCTCGCGTGGGGATATTGGCAATCAGCCCCAGCATTTT. The full variable domain, completed using reference TRBV7-6 and TRBJ1-5, is GAGVSQSPRYKVTKRGQDVALRCDPISGHVSLYWYRQALGQGPEFLTYFNYEAQQDKSGLPNDRFSAERPEGSISTLTIQRTEQRDSAMYRCASSLAPSRGDIGNQPQHFGDGTRLSIL.

The V gene is TRBV7-8, the J gene TRBJ2-2; 8 bases fit TRBD2. Unmatched junction bases numbered 3, after V lost 2 bases and J lost 1 base. Per germline, CDR1 SGHVS and CDR2 FQNEAQ. This CDR3 region has 16 residues. The CDR3 sequence: CASSLRGGRNTGELFF. Written as DNA, the CDR3 is TGTGCCAGCAGCTTACGGGGGGGCCGGAACACCGGGGAGCTGTTTTTT.

The chain carries TRBV18 and TRBJ2-7, with D possibly TRBD1 on 6 matching bases. Trimming left V 6 bases short and J 3 bases short, with 18 bases between. Germline loops: CDR1 KGHSH, CDR2 LQKENI. This CDR3 has 15 residues. DNA for the CDR3: TGTGCCAGCTCCCAATCAAGGACAGCATTCTACGAGCAGTACTTC. As protein: CASSQSRTAFYEQYF.

This clone was recorded once. The chain recombines TRBV27 with TRBJ2-3; TRBD2 aligns across 8 bases. The CDR3 spans 16 residues. Germline CDR1 MNHEY, CDR2 SMNVEV (reference sequence). With 4 bases clipped from V and 2 bases from J, the junction kept 8 bases outside the gene matches. The CDR3 DNA follows: TGTGCCAGCAGTTCAGCGGGGGCCCTATACACAGATACGCAGTATTTT. This encodes CASSSAGALYTDTQYF.

The rearrangement joins TRBV7-3 to TRBJ2-7; 8 positions agree with TRBD1. Germline loops: CDR1 SGHTA, CDR2 FQGTGA. V shed 5 bases, J shed 2 bases, and the junction held 11 bases outside the gene matches. This CDR3 has 16 amino acids. DNA for the CDR3: TGTGCCAGCAGCCCAATTGGAGGGGGACAGGCCTACGAGCAGTACTTC. The encoded protein is CASSPIGGGQAYEQYF.

J is TRBJ1-2 and V is TRBV7-2, with 11 bases identical to TRBD1. Germline trimming cut 6 bases from V and 1 base from J; bases unmatched to any gene: 7. Germline V gives CDR1 SGHTA, CDR2 FQGNSA. This CDR3 is built from 16 residues. This chain's CDR3 is CASSQGQGASNYGYTF. In DNA, the CDR3 is TGTGCCAGCAGTCAAGGACAGGGGGCTAGTAACTATGGCTACACCTTC.

V usage is TRBV7-2 and J usage is TRBJ2-1; perhaps D is TRBD1 or TRBD2 (5 bases each). V lost 0 bases and J 10 bases, leaving 10 bases between the germline ends. The CDR3 has 13 residues. Germline CDR1 SGHTA, CDR2 FQGNSA. The DNA for the CDR3 is TGTGCCAGCAGCTTAGCGGGGGTGCGGGAGCAGTTCTTC. Protein sequence: CASSLAGVREQFF.

This chain links TRBV7-9 with TRBJ1-2; the match to TRBD1 covers 8 bases. V was pared by 4 bases and J by 4 bases, with 8 bases of the junction left unmatched. CDR1 is SEHNR, CDR2 FQNEAQ, per germline (reference sequence). The CDR3 totals 15 residues. The CDR3 region has the DNA TGTGCCAGCAGCTCGCCAGGGGGCGGTGGCTATGGCTACACCTTC. Protein sequence: CASSSPGGGGYGYTF.

About this clone: Additional DNA sequences in this sample encode the identical CDR3. The gene calls are TRBV6-5 and TRBJ1-2; D perhaps matches TRBD1 (6 bases). The CDR3 covers 13 residues. The germline V gene has CDR1 MNHEY and CDR2 SVGAGI. The V gene lost 5 bases and the J gene lost 2 bases, with 9 bases spanning the gap. The CDR3 sequence is CASSKTGNYGYTF. DNA of the CDR3: TGTGCCAGCAGTAAAACAGGGAACTATGGCTACACCTTC.

This clone has just one count. The V and J genes are TRBV2 and TRBJ1-1, with a weak D call TRBD1 (5 bases). Trimming shortened V by 6 bases and J by 6 bases, and 14 bases separated the two germline ends. The V gene's germline CDR1 is SNHLY and CDR2 FYNNEI. The CDR3 runs to 13 residues. CDR3 DNA: TGTGCCAGCAGGCCGGGACTTTACGCTGAAGCTTTCTTT. As protein: CASRPGLYAEAFF.

This clone was detected only once. This sequence joins TRBV19 and TRBJ1-1, with D possibly TRBD1 on 6 matching bases. Trimming shortened V by 5 bases and J by 0 bases, and 10 bases separated the two germline ends. The germline V gene has CDR1 LNHDA and CDR2 SQIVND (reference sequence). The CDR3 is 14 amino acids. DNA of the CDR3: TGTGCCAGTAGTTTGACAGGCATGAACACTGAAGCTTTCTTT. Amino acids: CASSLTGMNTEAFF.

This chain uses TRBV7-9 with TRBJ2-3, with a weak D call TRBD1 (6 bases). The germline V gene encodes CDR1 SEHNR and CDR2 FQNEAQ (reference sequence). V dropped 5 bases and J dropped 4 bases, with 10 bases sitting between them. The CDR3 is 13 residues long. The CDR3 coding sequence is TGTGCCAGCAGCGAACAGGGAGCAGATACGCAGTATTTT. Its translation: CASSEQGADTQYF.

This clone was found a few times. V usage is TRBV7-9 and J usage is TRBJ2-3, with D perhaps TRBD1 or TRBD2 (5 bases each). This CDR3 spans 15 amino acids. V lost 5 bases and J 4 bases, leaving 16 bases between the germline ends. CDR1 is SEHNR and CDR2 is FQNEAQ in the germline V gene (reference sequence). The CDR3 bases are TGTGCCAGCAGCCCCCGGGACCGCGAGGCAGATACGCAGTATTTT. Its protein product is CASSPRDREADTQYF.

This chain uses TRBV15 with TRBJ1-5, with a tentative D call TRBD1 (6 bases). Trimming cost V 5 bases and J 5 bases, with 10 bases left between them. The germline CDR1 and CDR2 sequences are LNHNV and YYDKDF (reference sequence). The CDR3 runs 13 residues. The CDR3 loop reads CATSPQGYQPQHF. In nucleotides, the CDR3 is TGTGCCACCAGCCCACAGGGTTATCAGCCCCAGCATTTT.

V is TRBV30 and J is TRBJ1-5; unclear D gene. V was pared by 0 bases and J by 3 bases, with 6 bases between. The germline V gene encodes CDR1 GTSNPN and CDR2 SVGIG (reference sequence). This CDR3 spans 13 amino acids. The CDR3 DNA sequence: TGTGCCTGGAGTGTCCAGGACAATCAGCCCCAGCATTTT. Translating gives CAWSVQDNQPQHF.

The chain combines TRBV14 with TRBJ1-2; D perhaps matches TRBD1 (6 bases). The V and J ends lost 3 bases and 8 bases respectively, with 19 bases between them. The CDR3 is made up of 15 amino acids. Germline-derived CDR1 and CDR2 are SGHDN and FVKESK. The CDR3 loop reads CASSQYVGRGNGYTF. The CDR3 coding sequence is TGTGCCAGCAGCCAGTACGTCGGCAGGGGCAACGGCTACACCTTC.